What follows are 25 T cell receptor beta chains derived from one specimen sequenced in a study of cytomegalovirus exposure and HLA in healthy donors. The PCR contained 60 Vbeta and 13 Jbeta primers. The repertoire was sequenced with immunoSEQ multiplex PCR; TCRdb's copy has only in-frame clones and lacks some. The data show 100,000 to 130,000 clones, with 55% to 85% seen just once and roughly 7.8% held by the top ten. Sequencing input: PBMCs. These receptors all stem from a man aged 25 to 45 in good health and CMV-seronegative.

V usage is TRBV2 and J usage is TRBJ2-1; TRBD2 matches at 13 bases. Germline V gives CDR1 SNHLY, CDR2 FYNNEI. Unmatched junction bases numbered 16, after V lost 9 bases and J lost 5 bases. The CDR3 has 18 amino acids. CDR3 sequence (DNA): TGTGCCAGACAGGCTGGGGGACTAGCGGGATCCCCCAACAATGAGCAGTTCTTC. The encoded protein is CARQAGGLAGSPNNEQFF. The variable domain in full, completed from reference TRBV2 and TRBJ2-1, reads EPEVTQTPSHQVTQMGQEVILRCVPISNHLYFYWYRQILGQKVEFLVSFYNNEISEKSEIFDDQFSVERPDGSNFTLKIRSTKLEDSAMYFCARQAGGLAGSPNNEQFFGPGTRLTVL.

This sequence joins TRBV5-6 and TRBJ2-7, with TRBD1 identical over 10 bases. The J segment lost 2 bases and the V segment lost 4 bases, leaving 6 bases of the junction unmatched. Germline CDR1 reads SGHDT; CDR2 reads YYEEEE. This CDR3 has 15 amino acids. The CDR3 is CASSHSGQGAYEQYF. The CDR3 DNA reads TGTGCCAGCAGCCACTCCGGACAGGGGGCCTACGAGCAGTACTTC.

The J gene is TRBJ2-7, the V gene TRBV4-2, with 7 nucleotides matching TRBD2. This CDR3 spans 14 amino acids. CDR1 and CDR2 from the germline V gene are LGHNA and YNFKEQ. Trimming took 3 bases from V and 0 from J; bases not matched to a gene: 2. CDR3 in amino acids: CASSQGGSSYEQYF. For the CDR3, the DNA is TGTGCCAGCAGCCAGGGAGGGAGCTCCTACGAGCAGTACTTC.

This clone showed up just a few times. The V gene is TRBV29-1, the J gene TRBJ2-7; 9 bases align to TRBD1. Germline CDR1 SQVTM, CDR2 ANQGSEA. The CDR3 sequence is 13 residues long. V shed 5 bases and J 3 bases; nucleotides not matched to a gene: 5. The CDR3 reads CSVMGQGGYEQYF. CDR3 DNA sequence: TGCAGCGTTATGGGACAGGGTGGCTACGAGCAGTACTTC.

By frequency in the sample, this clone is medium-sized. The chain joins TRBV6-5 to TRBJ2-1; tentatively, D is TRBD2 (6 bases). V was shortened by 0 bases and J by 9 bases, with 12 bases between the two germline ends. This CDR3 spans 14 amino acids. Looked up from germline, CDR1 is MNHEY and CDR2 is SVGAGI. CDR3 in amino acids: CASSYSGTWLEQFF. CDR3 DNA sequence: TGTGCCAGCAGTTACTCTGGGACTTGGCTTGAGCAGTTCTTC.

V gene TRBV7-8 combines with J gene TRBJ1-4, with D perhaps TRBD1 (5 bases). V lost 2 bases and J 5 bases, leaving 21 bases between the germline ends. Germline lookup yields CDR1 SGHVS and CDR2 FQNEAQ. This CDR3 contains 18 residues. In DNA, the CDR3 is TGTGCCAGCAGCTTACTTCCTAACCAGGGCTTACGAAATGAAAAACTGTTTTTT. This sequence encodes CASSLLPNQGLRNEKLFF.

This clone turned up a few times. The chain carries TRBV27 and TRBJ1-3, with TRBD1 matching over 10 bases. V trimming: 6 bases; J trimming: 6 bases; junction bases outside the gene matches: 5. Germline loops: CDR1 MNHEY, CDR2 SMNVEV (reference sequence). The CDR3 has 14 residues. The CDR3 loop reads CASRPGQGLNTIYF. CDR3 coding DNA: TGTGCCAGCAGACCGGGACAGGGGCTAAACACCATATATTTT.

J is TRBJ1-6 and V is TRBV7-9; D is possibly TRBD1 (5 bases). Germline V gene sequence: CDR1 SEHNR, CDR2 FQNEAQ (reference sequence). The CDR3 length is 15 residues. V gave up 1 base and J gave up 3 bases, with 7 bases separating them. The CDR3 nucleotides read TGTGCCAGCAGCTTAGACGGGGGCTATAATTCACCCCTCCACTTT. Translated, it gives CASSLDGGYNSPLHF.

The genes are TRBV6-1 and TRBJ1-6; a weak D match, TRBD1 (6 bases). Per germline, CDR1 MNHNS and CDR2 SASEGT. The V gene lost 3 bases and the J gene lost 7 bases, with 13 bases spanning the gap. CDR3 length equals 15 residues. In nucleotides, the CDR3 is TGTGCCAGCAGTGAGAGTACAGGGAGCAATTCACCCCTCCACTTT. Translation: CASSESTGSNSPLHF.

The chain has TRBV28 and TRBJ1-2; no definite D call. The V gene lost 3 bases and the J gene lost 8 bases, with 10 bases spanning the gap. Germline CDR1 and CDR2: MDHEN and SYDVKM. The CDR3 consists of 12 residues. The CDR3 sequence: CASSFPRGGYTF. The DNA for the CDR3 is TGTGCCAGCAGTTTCCCGCGCGGGGGCTACACCTTC.

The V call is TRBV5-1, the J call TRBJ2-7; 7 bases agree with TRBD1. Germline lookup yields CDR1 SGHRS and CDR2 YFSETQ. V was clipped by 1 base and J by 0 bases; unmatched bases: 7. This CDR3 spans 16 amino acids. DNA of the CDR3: TGCGCCAGCAGCTTGACAGAGACAGGGAGCTCCTACGAGCAGTACTTC. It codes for CASSLTETGSSYEQYF.

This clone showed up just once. CDR3 bases: TGTGCCAGTAGCAGCGGTAGGGAGACCCAGTACTTC. It is translated as CASSSGRETQYF. The V and J genes are TRBV19 and TRBJ2-5; possible D gene TRBD2, 5 bases. Trimming took 6 bases from V and 5 from J, leaving 10 bases between them. CDR3 size: 12 residues. Germline-derived CDR1 and CDR2 are LNHDA and SQIVND (reference sequence).

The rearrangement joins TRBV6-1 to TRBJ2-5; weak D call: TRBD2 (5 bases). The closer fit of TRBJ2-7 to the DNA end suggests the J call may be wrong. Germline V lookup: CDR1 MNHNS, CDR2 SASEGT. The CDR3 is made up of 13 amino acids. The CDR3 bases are TGTGCCAGCAGAGCGGACGGAACCTACGAGCAGTACTTC. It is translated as CASRADGTYEQYF.

The CDR3 nucleotides are TGTGCCAGCTCGTTTAGGGAGGACACTGAAGCTTTCTTT. Its translation is CASSFREDTEAFF. This chain uses TRBV6-1 with TRBJ1-1; D gene ambiguous. Trimming took 8 bases from V and 3 from J, leaving 13 bases between them. In germline, CDR1 is MNHNS, CDR2 SASEGT. The CDR3 spans 13 residues.

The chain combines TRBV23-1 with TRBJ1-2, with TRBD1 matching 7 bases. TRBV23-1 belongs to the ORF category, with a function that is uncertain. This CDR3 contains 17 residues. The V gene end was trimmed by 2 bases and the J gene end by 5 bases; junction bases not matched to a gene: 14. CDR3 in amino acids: CASSQPREGGPGYGYTF. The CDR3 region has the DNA TGCGCCAGCAGTCAACCTAGAGAAGGGGGCCCAGGGTATGGCTACACCTTC.

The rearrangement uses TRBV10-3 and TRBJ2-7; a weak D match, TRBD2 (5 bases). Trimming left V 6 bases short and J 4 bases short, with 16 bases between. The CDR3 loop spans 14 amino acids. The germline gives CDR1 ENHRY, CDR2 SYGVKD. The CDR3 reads CAIRHDTAVYEQYF. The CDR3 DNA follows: TGTGCCATCAGACACGACACAGCGGTATACGAGCAGTACTTC.

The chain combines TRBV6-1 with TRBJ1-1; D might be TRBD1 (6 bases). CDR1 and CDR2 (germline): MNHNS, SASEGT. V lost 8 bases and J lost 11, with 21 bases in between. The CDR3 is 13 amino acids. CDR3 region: CASRLQGSIGAFF. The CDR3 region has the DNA TGTGCCAGCCGCCTTCAGGGGTCCATTGGCGCTTTCTTT.

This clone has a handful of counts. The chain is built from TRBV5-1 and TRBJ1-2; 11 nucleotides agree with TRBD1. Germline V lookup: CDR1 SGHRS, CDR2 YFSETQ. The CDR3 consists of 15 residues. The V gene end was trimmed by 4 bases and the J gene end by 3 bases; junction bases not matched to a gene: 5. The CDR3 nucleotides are TGCGCCAGCAGCAAGAGGACAGGGGGCGACTATGGCTACACCTTC. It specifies CASSKRTGGDYGYTF.

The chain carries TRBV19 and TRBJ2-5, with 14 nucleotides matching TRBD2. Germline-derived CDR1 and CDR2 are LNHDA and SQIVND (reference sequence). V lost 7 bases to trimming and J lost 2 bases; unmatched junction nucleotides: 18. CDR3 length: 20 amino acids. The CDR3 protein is CASTRSAGTSGGGQQETQYF. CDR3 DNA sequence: TGTGCCAGTACTCGTAGCGCGGGGACTAGCGGGGGAGGTCAACAAGAGACCCAGTACTTC.

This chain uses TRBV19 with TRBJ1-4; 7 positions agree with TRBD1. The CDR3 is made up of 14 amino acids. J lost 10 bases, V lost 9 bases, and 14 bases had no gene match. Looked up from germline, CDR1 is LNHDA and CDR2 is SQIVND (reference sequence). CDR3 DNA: TGTGCCAGCCGGGACAGTGGCCGAAGTGGAAAACTGTTTTTT. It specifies CASRDSGRSGKLFF.

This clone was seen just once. DNA of the CDR3: TGTGCCAGTAGATCCCGAGTGGTGTCAGGGTTTGATATCTATGAGCAGTTCTTC. Protein sequence: CASRSRVVSGFDIYEQFF. This chain uses TRBV19 with TRBJ2-1, with D possibly matching TRBD1 (5 bases). CDR3 length: 18 amino acids. V was clipped by 6 bases and J by 8 bases, with 29 bases between them. Germline V gene sequence: CDR1 LNHDA, CDR2 SQIVND (reference sequence).

The CDR3 DNA follows: TGCGCCAGCAGCAAACAGGGACTAGCGGTTGAAGAGACCCAGTACTTC. Amino acid sequence: CASSKQGLAVEETQYF. The rearrangement joins TRBV4-1 to TRBJ2-5, with TRBD2 identical over 11 bases. The CDR3 has 16 amino acids. The V and J ends lost 5 bases and 3 bases, in that order; junction bases with no gene match: 8. The germline CDR1 and CDR2 sequences are MGHRA and YSYEKL.

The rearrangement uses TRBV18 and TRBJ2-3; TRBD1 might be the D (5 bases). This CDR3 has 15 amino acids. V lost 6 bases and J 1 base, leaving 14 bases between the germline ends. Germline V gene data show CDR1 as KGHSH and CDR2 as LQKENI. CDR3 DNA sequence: TGTGCCAGCTCCTGGGGCCCCCAGGGCACAGATACGCAGTATTTT. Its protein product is CASSWGPQGTDTQYF.

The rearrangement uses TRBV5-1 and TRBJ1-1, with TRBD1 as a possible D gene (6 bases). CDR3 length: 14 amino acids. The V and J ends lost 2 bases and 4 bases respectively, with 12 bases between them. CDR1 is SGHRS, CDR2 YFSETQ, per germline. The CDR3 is CASSFPQGGTEAFF. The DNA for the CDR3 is TGCGCCAGCAGCTTCCCACAGGGTGGCACTGAAGCTTTCTTT. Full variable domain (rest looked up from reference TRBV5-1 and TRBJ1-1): KAGVTQTPRYLIKTRGQQVTLSCSPISGHRSVSWYQQTPGQGLQFLFEYFSETQRNKGNFPGRFSGRQFSNSRSEMNVSTLELGDSALYLCASSFPQGGTEAFFGQGTRLTVV.

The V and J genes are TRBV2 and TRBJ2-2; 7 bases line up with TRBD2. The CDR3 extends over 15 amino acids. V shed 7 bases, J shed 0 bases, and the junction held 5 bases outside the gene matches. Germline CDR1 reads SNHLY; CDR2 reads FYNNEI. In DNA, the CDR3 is TGTGCCAGCAAAGGCGGGAGCGCGAACACCGGGGAGCTGTTTTTT. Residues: CASKGGSANTGELFF. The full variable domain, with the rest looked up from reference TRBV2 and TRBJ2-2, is EPEVTQTPSHQVTQMGQEVILRCVPISNHLYFYWYRQILGQKVEFLVSFYNNEISEKSEIFDDQFSVERPDGSNFTLKIRSTKLEDSAMYFCASKGGSANTGELFFGEGSRLTVL.